These 31 T cell receptor beta chains were sequenced from one sample in a study of T cell changes during pregnancy in multiple sclerosis. The data were produced by immunoSEQ multiplex PCR, yet TCRdb's version contains in-frame clones alone and is incomplete. Among tens of thousands of clones listed, about nine tenths were seen once. The sample in question was CD4+ T cells from peripheral blood mononuclear cells, obtained after pregnancy. The receptors were sampled from a female donor in good health, enrolled as a control in a pregnancy study.

The chain carries TRBV5-8 and TRBJ1-1; 8 nucleotides align to TRBD1. This CDR3 has 14 residues. V lost 6 bases, J lost 2 bases, and 6 bases stayed unmatched. Germline CDR1 is SGHTS and CDR2 is YDEGEE. CDR3 amino acids: CASTKDRENTEAFF. The CDR3 DNA sequence: TGTGCCAGCACTAAGGACAGGGAAAACACTGAAGCTTTCTTT.

V is TRBV28 and J is TRBJ2-7, with D unresolved. The CDR3 is 11 amino acids. Trimming took off 6 bases at V and 4 bases at J, with 7 bases between the two ends. Germline CDR1 is MDHEN and CDR2 is SYDVKM. The DNA for the CDR3 is TGTGCCAGCAGCAGGATTTACGAGCAGTACTTC. Protein sequence: CASSRIYEQYF.

This clone occurred once. This chain joins TRBV28 and TRBJ2-3; 10 bases agree with TRBD2. Germline CDR1 is MDHEN and CDR2 is SYDVKM. This CDR3 has 16 amino acids. The ends lost 4 bases at V and 4 bases at J; junction bases unmatched: 8. In DNA, the CDR3 is TGTGCCAGCAGTTCACCTAGCGGGAGTGGGGCAGATACGCAGTATTTT. Protein: CASSSPSGSGADTQYF.

This clone was counted a single time. V and J are TRBV10-3 and TRBJ2-3, with 11 bases fitting TRBD1. The CDR3 runs to 16 residues. The germline V gene encodes CDR1 ENHRY and CDR2 SYGVKD. With 6 bases clipped from V and 7 bases from J, the junction kept 12 bases outside the gene matches. CDR3 amino acids: CAIRIGTGGSTNTQYF. DNA of the CDR3: TGTGCCATCAGGATAGGGACAGGGGGTTCGACAAATACGCAGTATTTT.

The chain has TRBV4-3 and TRBJ2-1; D is unresolved. V lost 0 bases to trimming and J lost 5 bases, with 5 bases between them. CDR1 LGHNA and CDR2 YSLEER come from the germline V gene. The CDR3 contains 13 residues. The CDR3 DNA reads TGCGCCAGCAGCCAAGAGGCCAACAATGAGCAGTTCTTC. Amino acids: CASSQEANNEQFF.

The V gene is TRBV7-2, the J gene TRBJ1-2; D is unclear. The CDR3 length is 13 residues. Germline CDR1 reads SGHTA; CDR2 reads FQGNSA. With 3 bases removed from V and 2 bases from J, the gap between germline ends came to 7 bases. CDR3 amino acids: CASSFKQNYGYTF. CDR3 sequence (DNA): TGTGCCAGCAGCTTTAAACAGAACTATGGCTACACCTTC. Full variable domain (outside the CDR3, taken from reference TRBV7-2 and TRBJ1-2): GAGVSQSPSNKVTEKGKDVELRCDPISGHTALYWYRQSLGQGLEFLIYFQGNSAPDKSGLPSDRFSAERTGGSVSTLTIQRTQQEDSAVYLCASSFKQNYGYTFGSGTRLTVV.

CDR3 in DNA: TGTGCCTCGACAGGGCCCACCTACGAGCAGTACTTC. This codes for CASTGPTYEQYF. The chain carries TRBV10-3 and TRBJ2-7; 7 bases agree with TRBD1. The CDR3 has 12 amino acids. From germline, CDR1 is ENHRY and CDR2 SYGVKD. V lost 11 bases and J lost 2; bases outside the gene matches: 6.

J is TRBJ2-2 and V is TRBV18, with D possibly matching TRBD1 (5 bases). Between the trimmed V and J ends, which lost 3 bases and 6 bases, there was a span of 14 bases. This CDR3 has 15 amino acids. The V gene's germline CDR1 is KGHSH and CDR2 LQKENI. The CDR3 coding sequence is TGTGCCAGCTCACCTTCGGCAGGGTGGTCCGGGGAGCTGTTTTTT. This codes for CASSPSAGWSGELFF.

The chain is built from TRBV10-2 and TRBJ2-3, with 7 nucleotides matching TRBD2. V shed 4 bases, J shed 2 bases, and the junction held 6 bases outside the gene matches. The CDR3 runs 15 residues. Germline values: CDR1 WSHSY, CDR2 SAAADI. The CDR3 coding sequence is TGCGCCAGCAGTGTAAGCGGGGCGACCACAGATACGCAGTATTTT. Protein product: CASSVSGATTDTQYF.

The rearrangement links TRBV5-4 to TRBJ2-5; TRBD2 agrees at 7 bases. V dropped 3 bases and J dropped 3; count of bases not matched to a gene: 8. The CDR3 length is 15 residues. From germline, CDR1 is SGHNT and CDR2 YYREEE (reference sequence). CDR3 in amino acids: CASSSTAGVKETQYF. CDR3 nucleotide sequence: TGTGCCAGCAGCTCGACGGCGGGAGTTAAAGAGACCCAGTACTTC.

The J gene is TRBJ2-2, the V gene TRBV5-1; TRBD1 matches at 10 bases. The CDR3 runs to 19 residues. V shed 1 base and J 2 bases; nucleotides not matched to a gene: 11. Germline V lookup: CDR1 SGHRS, CDR2 YFSETQ. The CDR3 loop is CASSLPRPGTGANTGELFF. CDR3 in DNA: TGCGCCAGCAGCTTGCCTCGTCCCGGGACAGGGGCTAACACCGGGGAGCTGTTTTTT.

The CDR3 DNA is TGTGCCAGCAGTCCACCGAAGGGACAGGGGCTCTACGAGCAGTACTTC. The encoded protein is CASSPPKGQGLYEQYF. This chain links TRBV28 with TRBJ2-7, with 10 bases fitting TRBD1. The junction had 10 bases not matched to a gene; V was cut back by 5 bases and J by 3 bases. The CDR3 is made up of 16 amino acids. Germline assignment: CDR1 MDHEN and CDR2 SYDVKM. Full variable domain (missing parts from reference TRBV28 and TRBJ2-7): DVKVTQSSRYLVKRTGEKVFLECVQDMDHENMFWYRQDPGLGLRLIYFSYDVKMKEKGDIPEGYSVSREKKERFSLILESASTNQTSMYLCASSPPKGQGLYEQYFGPGTRLTVT.

The chain uses TRBV10-3 and TRBJ2-7; D is perhaps TRBD1 (5 bases). The CDR3 is made up of 13 amino acids. V lost 3 bases and J lost 2, with 8 bases in between. Germline-derived CDR1 and CDR2 are ENHRY and SYGVKD. The CDR3 nucleotides read TGTGCCATCAGTGACGGACAAACCTACGAGCAGTACTTC. This translates into CAISDGQTYEQYF.

The V gene is TRBV28, the J gene TRBJ2-7; TRBD2 agrees at 7 bases. V dropped 6 bases and J dropped 0; count of bases not matched to a gene: 8. The germline CDR1 and CDR2 sequences are MDHEN and SYDVKM. This CDR3 region has 15 residues. The CDR3 DNA reads as TGTGCCAGCAGAGTGGCGCGGGGGTCCTCCTACGAGCAGTACTTC. Residues: CASRVARGSSYEQYF.

The rearrangement uses TRBV7-9 and TRBJ2-7; TRBD2 matches at 7 bases. J was trimmed by 6 bases and V by 1 base; bases with no gene match: 6. The germline V gene encodes CDR1 SEHNR and CDR2 FQNEAQ (reference sequence). The CDR3 extends over 14 amino acids. In DNA, the CDR3 is TGTGCCAGCAGCTTAGGGGGAGGGGCCGGCGAGCAGTACTTC. Its translation is CASSLGGGAGEQYF.

This chain uses TRBV4-1 with TRBJ2-5, with D uncertain. CDR1 is MGHRA and CDR2 is YSYEKL in the germline V gene. Trimming stripped 3 bases from V and 1 base from J, with 6 bases between. The CDR3 length is 13 residues. DNA of the CDR3: TGCGCCAGCAGCCACCCGGGCCAAGAGACCCAGTACTTC. It yields the protein CASSHPGQETQYF.

The chain is built from TRBV7-9 and TRBJ1-5, with TRBD1 matching over 8 bases. In germline, CDR1 is SEHNR, CDR2 FQNEAQ (reference sequence). This CDR3 has 15 residues. Trimming cost V 3 bases and J 1 base; bases outside gene matches: 2. CDR3 in amino acids: CASSFQGASNQPQHF. The CDR3 DNA sequence: TGTGCCAGCAGCTTTCAGGGGGCGAGCAATCAGCCCCAGCATTTT.

The rearrangement links TRBV5-1 to TRBJ2-1; D is unresolved. Trimming took off 2 bases at V and 0 bases at J, with 9 bases between the two ends. There are 15 residues in the CDR3. Germline V lookup: CDR1 SGHRS, CDR2 YFSETQ. This CDR3 is CASSLDMSSYNEQFF. CDR3 DNA sequence: TGCGCCAGCAGCTTAGACATGAGCTCCTACAATGAGCAGTTCTTC.

This chain uses TRBV30 with TRBJ2-5, with D possibly matching TRBD1 (5 bases). CDR3 length: 13 residues. V was shortened by 2 bases and J by 2 bases, with 9 bases between the two germline ends. The V gene's germline CDR1 is GTSNPN and CDR2 SVGIG (reference sequence). CDR3 DNA sequence: TGTGCCTGGAGTCTGGCAGGGCAAGAGACCCAGTACTTC. This translates into CAWSLAGQETQYF.

The chain combines TRBV28 with TRBJ2-7, with 13 bases that match TRBD2. Germline CDR1 reads MDHEN; CDR2 reads SYDVKM. The CDR3 has 15 residues. V gave up 6 bases and J gave up 5 bases; unmatched junction bases: 7. CDR3 sequence (DNA): TGTGCCAGCAGCCTCGGACTAGCGGGAGTCGACGAGCAGTACTTC. It translates to CASSLGLAGVDEQYF.

The rearrangement uses TRBV7-2 and TRBJ2-3, with D maybe TRBD2 (6 bases). Germline V lookup: CDR1 SGHTA, CDR2 FQGNSA. The CDR3 has 17 residues. V lost 2 bases to trimming and J lost 4 bases, with 19 bases between them. In DNA form, the CDR3 reads TGTGCCAGCAGCTTAAGGTGGAGGGAGGAGGTCGCAGATACGCAGTATTTT. The encoded protein is CASSLRWREEVADTQYF.

This rearrangement joins TRBV6-5 to TRBJ1-6; D might be TRBD1 (5 bases). CDR1 and CDR2 from the germline V gene are MNHEY and SVGAGI. There are 14 residues in the CDR3. V was cut by 8 bases and J by 5 bases, with 13 bases left in between. The DNA of the CDR3 is TGTGCCAGCTATTTGGGGCAGAATAATTCACCCCTCCACTTT. This encodes CASYLGQNNSPLHF.

This clone has only one observation. The chain couples TRBV15 to TRBJ2-1; D is unclear. V lost 5 bases and J 5 bases, leaving 7 bases between the germline ends. The length of the CDR3 is 12 residues. The germline CDR1 and CDR2 sequences are LNHNV and YYDKDF (reference sequence). Here the CDR3 reads CATSARDNEQFF. The CDR3 DNA follows: TGTGCCACCAGCGCTAGAGACAATGAGCAGTTCTTC.

The V call is TRBV10-3, the J call TRBJ2-1; maybe TRBD2 (5 bases). From germline, CDR1 is ENHRY and CDR2 SYGVKD. The CDR3 length is 14 residues. The germline V and J ends were trimmed by 9 bases and 0 bases, with 12 bases remaining between them. The CDR3 coding sequence is TGTGCCATATCGGGGTCTAGCTCCTACAATGAGCAGTTCTTC. Residues: CAISGSSSYNEQFF.

The gene calls are TRBV11-3 and TRBJ2-1; 9 bases agree with TRBD1. Trimming at V came to 5 bases and at J to 8 bases, leaving 13 bases not matched to a gene. CDR1 and CDR2 from the germline V gene are SGHNT and YENEEA. The CDR3 runs 16 residues. The CDR3 region is CASSPYRGRGLDEQFF. The CDR3 DNA follows: TGTGCCAGCAGCCCATACAGGGGGCGCGGACTGGATGAGCAGTTCTTC.

The genes are TRBV7-9 and TRBJ1-4, with 7 nucleotides matching TRBD1. CDR1 and CDR2 from the germline V gene are SEHNR and FQNEAQ (reference sequence). Trimming took 7 bases from V and 3 from J; bases not matched to a gene: 8. The CDR3 contains 15 residues. The CDR3 sequence is CASTFSGQSNEKLFF. As DNA, the CDR3 is TGTGCCAGCACCTTCTCGGGACAGTCTAATGAAAAACTGTTTTTT. The complete variable domain, with remaining parts taken from reference TRBV7-9 and TRBJ1-4, reads DTGVSQNPRHKITKRGQNVTFRCDPISEHNRLYWYRQTLGQGPEFLTYFQNEAQLEKSRLLSDRFSAERPKGSFSTLEIQRTEQGDSAMYLCASTFSGQSNEKLFFGSGTQLSVL.

This chain connects TRBV7-9 to TRBJ1-2; no reliable D call. The CDR3 totals 13 residues. Germline V CDR1 and CDR2: SEHNR, FQNEAQ (reference sequence). V shed 4 bases and J shed 2 bases, with 8 bases lying between them. The CDR3 coding sequence is TGTGCCAGCAGCTCCCGAGGGAACTATGGCTACACCTTC. This translates into CASSSRGNYGYTF.

This clone was detected once. The V and J genes are TRBV11-3 and TRBJ2-1, with 9 positions matching TRBD1. V shed 5 bases, J shed 5 bases, and the junction held 10 bases outside the gene matches. Germline assignment: CDR1 SGHNT and CDR2 YENEEA. The CDR3 has 16 residues. The CDR3 is CASSLTPDRGHNEQFF. The CDR3 DNA sequence: TGTGCCAGCAGCCTGACTCCGGACAGGGGTCACAATGAGCAGTTCTTC.

This clone is a singleton in its sample. V and J are TRBV9 and TRBJ2-1; D may be TRBD2 (7 bases). The length of the CDR3 is 14 residues. Germline loops: CDR1 SGDLS, CDR2 YYNGEE. The V end was cut by 6 bases, the J end by 8 bases, with 18 bases between. CDR3 region: CASTRGRARYEQFF. In nucleotides, the CDR3 is TGTGCCAGCACAAGGGGGAGGGCCCGGTATGAGCAGTTCTTC.

The chain combines TRBV5-1 with TRBJ1-6; TRBD1 matches 8 bases. The CDR3 totals 15 residues. Germline V lookup: CDR1 SGHRS, CDR2 YFSETQ. J was trimmed by 7 bases and V by 0 bases; bases with no gene match: 3. CDR3 sequence: CASSLGTGQNSPLHF. The CDR3, as DNA: TGCGCCAGCAGCTTGGGGACAGGGCAGAATTCACCCCTCCACTTT.

The V gene is TRBV5-4, the J gene TRBJ2-2, with 14 bases aligning to TRBD2. This CDR3 is built from 18 residues. With V trimmed by 3 bases and J by 2 bases, 6 bases remained unmatched. Germline CDR1 and CDR2: SGHNT and YYREEE (reference sequence). In DNA, the CDR3 is TGTGCCAGCAGCTCCGGGACTAGCGGGAGTCTAAACACCGGGGAGCTGTTTTTT. The encoded protein is CASSSGTSGSLNTGELFF. The whole variable domain, remainder taken from reference TRBV5-4 and TRBJ2-2, is ETGVTQSPTHLIKTRGQQVTLRCSSQSGHNTVSWYQQALGQGPQFIFQYYREEENGRGNFPPRFSGLQFPNYSSELNVNALELDDSALYLCASSSGTSGSLNTGELFFGEGSRLTVL.